This T cell receptor (beta chain) came from a study of cytomegalovirus exposure and HLA in healthy donors. Looked up from germline, CDR1 is MNHEY and CDR2 is SVGAGI. The ends were cut back, 6 bases at V and 0 bases at J, with 12 bases in the middle. This CDR3 has 15 residues. PCR was performed using 60 Vbeta and 13 Jbeta primers. The data were produced by immunoSEQ multiplex PCR, yet TCRdb's version contains in-frame clones alone and is incomplete. The sample yields about 88,000 clones, 80% to 90% seen once. The V call is TRBV6-5, the J call TRBJ2-1; D is unclear. The sequencing input was PBMCs. This TCR was sampled from a man between 18 and 35 years old in good health and CMV-seronegative. In nucleotides, the CDR3 is TGTGCCAGCAGGTGGCGAAGGAGCTCCTACAATGAGCAGTTCTTC. Residues: CASRWRRSSYNEQFF.